The rows below give T cell receptor beta chains drawn from one sample of a study of shared clonotypes between healthy human individuals. Libraries were prepared by immunoSEQ multiplex PCR; TCRdb keeps only in-frame clonotypes and omits some of them. Of 2 million to 2.5 million clones listed, 85% to 95% are singletons. The sample was naive CD4+ T cells from PBMCs. These receptors were taken from a man aged 18 to 35 in good health. Some clones in this sample may be carry-over from other donors' samples. Each CDR3 is given with its conserved first and last residue. D genes are given only for firm matches. Not all rows give a size; the values are once, few, many and, for expanded clones, a class.

j_gene	abundance	d_gene	len	v_gene	CDR3nt	CDR3aa
TRBJ2-5	-	-	16	TRBV6-5	TGTGCCAGCAGTTACTCGATACGCGGAAGCCAAGAGACCCAGTACTTC	CASSYSIRGSQETQYF
TRBJ2-1	-	-	17	TRBV25-1	TGTGCCAGCAGTGGCCCGGGGAGGGGGAGCTCCTACAATGAGCAGTTCTTC	CASSGPGRGSSYNEQFF
TRBJ1-2	few	-	11	TRBV7-9	TGTGCCAGCAGCTCGGAATTTAGCTACACCTTC	CASSSEFSYTF
TRBJ2-1	-	-	19	TRBV12-1	TGTGCCAGCAGCTTTGCGCGGACAAGCCCTCAAGCCTCCTACAATGAGCAGTTCTTC	CASSFARTSPQASYNEQFF
TRBJ2-3	once	-	15	TRBV10-1	TGCGCCAGCAGTGATCTTTCCGGGACCACAGATACGCAGTATTTT	CASSDLSGTTDTQYF
TRBJ1-5	-	-	12	TRBV28	TGTGCCAGCAGTTTTAAGTCGGGGCCCCAGCATTTT	CASSFKSGPQHF
TRBJ2-1	-	-	14	TRBV10-3	TGTGCCATCAAGGAAGACTTGCAGCCGCGGGAGCAGTTCTTC	CAIKEDLQPREQFF
TRBJ1-3	few	-	15	TRBV19	TGTGCCAGTAGTGGCAGTTTCCTCTCTGGAAACACCATATATTTT	CASSGSFLSGNTIYF
TRBJ1-1	few	-	13	TRBV4-3	TGCGCCAGCAGCCATCGGACCGGCACTGAAGCTTTCTTT	CASSHRTGTEAFF
TRBJ2-2	once	-	14	TRBV19	TGTGCCAGTAGTATAGATCGTAGCACCGGGGAGCTGTTTTTT	CASSIDRSTGELFF
TRBJ2-7	-	TRBD2	18	TRBV7-9	TGTGCCAGCAGTAACCGCGGGGGGCTTTCCACCAATCCCTACGAGCAGTACTTC	CASSNRGGLSTNPYEQYF
TRBJ2-3	-	-	14	TRBV18	TGTGCCAGCTCACCAATGCAGGGTCAAGATACGCAGTATTTT	CASSPMQGQDTQYF
TRBJ1-2	-	TRBD1	13	TRBV6-1	TGTGCCAGCAGGGACAGGGGGCAATATGGCTACACCTTC	CASRDRGQYGYTF
TRBJ1-2	-	-	14	TRBV6-5	TGTGCCAGCAGTTCCGACGGTATTAACTATGGCTACACCTTC	CASSSDGINYGYTF
TRBJ2-5	-	TRBD1	14	TRBV14	TGTGCCAGCAGCCAAGCAGGGGGCCCGGAGACCCAGTACTTC	CASSQAGGPETQYF
TRBJ2-3	-	-	16	TRBV28	TGTGCCAGCAGTTTATTCTTTTCAGGGGGCACAGATACGCAGTATTTT	CASSLFFSGGTDTQYF
TRBJ1-5	once	-	14	TRBV6-6	TGTGCCAGCAGGCACTACAGGGACTCCCAGCCCCAGCATTTT	CASRHYRDSQPQHF
TRBJ2-7	-	-	14	TRBV4-1	TGCGCCAGCAGCGACTTTCGGAGCTCCTACGAGCAGTACTTC	CASSDFRSSYEQYF
TRBJ2-2	-	TRBD2	16	TRBV15	TGTGCCACCAGCAGCGGACTAGCGGCTAACACCGGGGAGCTGTTTTTT	CATSSGLAANTGELFF
TRBJ2-2	-	-	16	TRBV9	TGTGCCAGCAGCGTAGCCGGGATCCTTAACACCGGGGAGCTGTTTTTT	CASSVAGILNTGELFF
TRBJ2-4	-	TRBD2	16	TRBV28	TGTGCCAGCAGTTCCCCGGCACTATCGACTAGCGCCATTCAGTACTTC	CASSSPALSTSAIQYF
TRBJ1-4	-	-	14	TRBV18	TGTGCCAGCTCACCCAGTCCGAGTAATGAAAAACTGTTTTTT	CASSPSPSNEKLFF
TRBJ1-1	few	TRBD1	17	TRBV9	TGTGCCAGCAGCACTTTCTCCGGGACAGGGGGCAACACTGAAGCTTTCTTT	CASSTFSGTGGNTEAFF
TRBJ1-2	-	-	16	TRBV5-1	TGCGCCAGCAGCCCTCTCCCCGTAACAGAGAACTATGGCTACACCTTC	CASSPLPVTENYGYTF
TRBJ1-5	-	-	15	TRBV19	TGTGCCAGTAGTATAGGCAGGCAGGAGGATGTGCCCCAGCATTTT	CASSIGRQEDVPQHF
TRBJ1-2	-	-	15	TRBV2	TGTGCCAGCAGTGAGGCAGGGGCGCTCGGGGGTGGCTACACCTTC	CASSEAGALGGGYTF
TRBJ2-7	once	TRBD2	18	TRBV4-3	TGCGCCAGCAGCTCGCGGGGGGGTACTAGCGGGTACACCTACGAGCAGTACTTC	CASSSRGGTSGYTYEQYF
TRBJ2-7	-	-	15	TRBV5-4	TGTGCCAGCAGCCCGGGGGACAGCTATCCCTACGAGCAGTACTTC	CASSPGDSYPYEQYF
TRBJ1-1	-	-	13	TRBV9	TGTGCCAGCAGCGCCAAGTCGAGCACTGAAGCTTTCTTT	CASSAKSSTEAFF
TRBJ2-2	-	-	14	TRBV2	TGTGCCAGCAGTTTAGACGCGAACACCGGGGAGCTGTTTTTT	CASSLDANTGELFF
TRBJ1-2	few	-	13	TRBV28	TGTGCCAGCAGTTTGGCAGGGATGATTGGCTACACCTTC	CASSLAGMIGYTF
TRBJ2-1	-	TRBD2	15	TRBV9	TGTGCCAGCAGCGTAGGCGGGAGGCATAAGGGTGAGCAGTTCTTC	CASSVGGRHKGEQFF
TRBJ2-7	-	-	14	TRBV18	TGTGCCAGCTCAACAAGACAGGTCCGATTCGAGCAGTACTTC	CASSTRQVRFEQYF
TRBJ1-4	once	-	14	TRBV19	TGTGCCAGTAGCTGGGATGCAACTAATGAAAAACTGTTTTTT	CASSWDATNEKLFF
TRBJ1-5	-	TRBD1	16	TRBV16	TGTGCCAGCAGCCGATCCGGGACAGGGGGTGGTCAGCCCCAGCATTTT	CASSRSGTGGGQPQHF
TRBJ1-5	-	-	14	TRBV11-2	TGTGCCAGCAGCTTGTTTGGAGGGAATCAGCCCCAGCATTTT	CASSLFGGNQPQHF
TRBJ2-2	-	-	15	TRBV18	TGTGCCAGCTCACCACAGGGGTTGGACACCGGGGAGCTGTTTTTT	CASSPQGLDTGELFF
TRBJ1-4	-	-	14	TRBV5-5	TGTGCCAGCAGCTGGGGACACTTAAATGAAAAACTGTTTTTT	CASSWGHLNEKLFF
TRBJ1-5	few	-	14	TRBV2	TGTGCCAGCAGTGGAGTGAATAGCAATCAGCCCCAGCATTTT	CASSGVNSNQPQHF
TRBJ2-5	-	TRBD1	15	TRBV5-1	TGCGCCAGCAGCCCTGGACAGGGGGCGAGACAGACCCAGTACTTC	CASSPGQGARQTQYF
TRBJ1-6	-	TRBD1	14	TRBV27	TGTGCCAGCTGCTGGACAGGGTTTCAATCACCCCTCCACTTT	CASCWTGFQSPLHF
TRBJ2-7	-	-	15	TRBV4-2	TGTGCCAGCAGCCAGTTGGCTAGCGAGTCCTACGAGCAGTACTTC	CASSQLASESYEQYF
TRBJ1-1	few	-	15	TRBV4-1	TGCGCCAGCAGCCAAGAACCCACAGGGAACACTGAAGCTTTCTTT	CASSQEPTGNTEAFF
TRBJ2-6	-	-	14	TRBV5-1	TGCGCCAGCAGCTTGGGGGAGAGACCCAACGTCCTGACTTTC	CASSLGERPNVLTF
TRBJ1-1	-	-	11	TRBV20-1	TGCAGTGCTAGAGCCCCCACTGAAGCTTTCTTT	CSARAPTEAFF
TRBJ2-7	-	TRBD1	14	TRBV7-9	TGTGCCAGCAGCATCCAGGGGGTCGCATACGAGCAGTACTTC	CASSIQGVAYEQYF
TRBJ2-5	-	-	15	TRBV29-1	TGCAGCGTTGAAGCCTCAGGGGGGGGAAGGGAGACCCAGTACTTC	CSVEASGGGRETQYF
TRBJ1-5	-	-	15	TRBV19	TGTGCCAGTAGTACAACGGGACCCCGCAATCAGCCCCAGCATTTT	CASSTTGPRNQPQHF
TRBJ1-1	-	TRBD1	14	TRBV11-3	TGTGCCAGCAGCTTAGGGCAGGGGGACACTGAAGCTTTCTTT	CASSLGQGDTEAFF
TRBJ1-2	-	-	17	TRBV30	TGTGCCTGGAAAAGGTTCCCGACCAGGGAAATCCTGACTGGCTACACCTTC	CAWKRFPTREILTGYTF
TRBJ2-3	-	-	12	TRBV9	TGTGCCAGCAGCTCCCTCAGCGGGCCGCAGTATTTT	CASSSLSGPQYF
TRBJ1-4	-	-	15	TRBV28	TGTGCCAGCAGACAACCTCCCCAGACTGATGAAAAACTGTTTTTT	CASRQPPQTDEKLFF
TRBJ2-1	-	TRBD2	17	TRBV5-1	TGCGCCAGCAGCTTGGAAAAACCTAGCGGTCTGCGGAATGAGCAGTTCTTC	CASSLEKPSGLRNEQFF
TRBJ2-2	-	TRBD1	15	TRBV28	TGTGCCAGCAGGGGACAGGGGCGTGTGCCCGGGGAGCTGTTTTTT	CASRGQGRVPGELFF
TRBJ1-1	once	-	15	TRBV2	TGTGCCAGCAGTGAGGGGCAGTTAATCTACACTGAAGCTTTCTTT	CASSEGQLIYTEAFF
TRBJ2-3	-	TRBD2	21	TRBV19	TGTGCCAGTAGCCCCCTATTCGGGACTAGCGAGGCCGGAGAGGCGGCAGATACGCAGTATTTT	CASSPLFGTSEAGEAADTQYF
TRBJ1-1	few	-	13	TRBV6-5	TGTGCCAGCAGTTACTCCGCAAACACTGAAGCTTTCTTT	CASSYSANTEAFF